A single sample gave rise to the 32 T cell receptor beta chains below, sequenced in a study of spatial heterogeneity in lung cancer (dated 2019 in TCRdb). Libraries were prepared through 5' RACE. The listed sequencing device is NextSeq 500. TCRdb reprocessed the public reads (quality trimming at Q25 with fastp, clone calling with MiXCR) and kept in-frame beta chains. Rows are unified per CDR3 protein, each entry keeping the most common DNA and genes. The sample table lists around 27,000 distinct CDR3 sequences, less than 6.5% of them with a count of one. The top ten clonotypes cover more than 20% of the sample. Reading the label with the study, this specimen's time point is: blood at routine non-recurrence follow-up after resection. The sequenced sample was PBMCs, obtained at follow-up. All receptors derive from a female donor with early-stage non-small cell lung cancer.

This clonotype was detected ten times or more. V and J are TRBV7-2 and TRBJ1-1, with D perhaps matching TRBD1 (5 bases). This CDR3 comprises 14 residues. CDR1 is SGHTA, CDR2 FQGNSA, per germline. The V and J ends lost 1 base and 4 bases respectively, with 10 bases between them. The CDR3 sequence: CASSLDNQGTEAFF. The CDR3 nucleotides are TGTGCCAGCAGCTTAGACAACCAGGGCACTGAAGCTTTCTTT.

At least ten counts were recorded for this clonotype. The CDR3 protein is CASSSWVAGSTGELFF. CDR3 in DNA: TGTGCCAGCAGCTCCTGGGTAGCGGGATCAACCGGGGAGCTGTTTTTT. The V gene is TRBV7-8, the J gene TRBJ2-2, with 8 bases aligning to TRBD2. Germline CDR1 SGHVS, CDR2 FQNEAQ. This CDR3 region has 16 residues. Losses at the gene ends were 4 bases for V and 5 bases for J; bases not matched to a gene: 9.

This clonotype was counted between two and nine times. V is TRBV5-1 and J is TRBJ2-2; D possibly uses TRBD1 or TRBD2 (5 bases each). The CDR3 runs to 16 residues. Trimming took off 0 bases at V and 1 base at J, with 10 bases between the two ends. Looked up from germline, CDR1 is SGHRS and CDR2 is YFSETQ. For the CDR3, the DNA is TGCGCCAGCAGCTTGGCCGGGGCGTGGAACACCGGGGAGCTGTTTTTT. Its protein product is CASSLAGAWNTGELFF.

This clonotype was observed at least ten times. The V call is TRBV7-2, the J call TRBJ2-5; weak D call: TRBD2 (6 bases). The V gene's germline CDR1 is SGHTA and CDR2 FQGNSA. This CDR3 has 19 residues. Trimming pared 0 bases from V and 3 bases from J, leaving 23 bases between. Here the CDR3 reads CASSLASSANPTQKETQYF. As DNA, the CDR3 is TGTGCCAGCAGCTTAGCGTCTAGCGCTAACCCCACCCAAAAAGAGACCCAGTACTTC.

This clonotype was seen ten or more times. The J gene is TRBJ2-3, the V gene TRBV7-6, with 9 bases fitting TRBD1. The J segment lost 1 base and the V segment lost 4 bases, leaving 3 bases of the junction unmatched. The CDR3 spans 15 residues. Looked up from germline, CDR1 is SGHVS and CDR2 is FNYEAQ. This chain's CDR3 is CASSSQGAGTDTQYF. In nucleotides, the CDR3 is TGTGCCAGCAGCTCACAGGGGGCGGGCACAGATACGCAGTATTTT. Together with reference TRBV7-6 and TRBJ2-3, the CDR3 gives the full variable domain: GAGVSQSPRYKVTKRGQDVALRCDPISGHVSLYWYRQALGQGPEFLTYFNYEAQQDKSGLPNDRFSAERPEGSISTLTIQRTEQRDSAMYRCASSSQGAGTDTQYFGPGTRLTVL.

This clonotype was recorded a few times. The rearrangement links TRBV20-1 to TRBJ2-3; 10 nucleotides align to TRBD2. Trimming at V came to 6 bases and at J to 3 bases, leaving 6 bases not matched to a gene. The germline CDR1 and CDR2 sequences are DFQATT and SNEGSKA (reference sequence). The CDR3 totals 14 residues. The CDR3: CSASSGRNTDTQYF. The CDR3 bases are TGCAGTGCAAGTAGCGGGAGGAATACAGATACGCAGTATTTT.

This clonotype was counted ten times or more. V usage is TRBV20-1 and J usage is TRBJ1-5, with unresolved D. Looked up from germline, CDR1 is DFQATT and CDR2 is SNEGSKA (reference sequence). Trimming left V 3 bases short and J 3 bases short, with 12 bases between. CDR3 length equals 14 residues. CDR3 in DNA: TGCAGTGCTAGCACGCCCGGACCCAATCAGCCCCAGCATTTT. It encodes CSASTPGPNQPQHF.

This clonotype showed up many times. This chain joins TRBV6-2 or TRBV6-3 and TRBJ1-2; D uncertain. The CDR3 loop spans 12 amino acids. Trimming stripped 8 bases from V and 4 bases from J, with 11 bases between. Per germline, CDR1 MNHEY and CDR2 SVGEGT. CDR3 sequence: CASVGDTYGYTF. The CDR3 region has the DNA TGTGCCAGCGTAGGAGACACCTATGGCTACACCTTC.

This clonotype was found many times. The chain couples TRBV7-9 to TRBJ1-2; 7 nucleotides agree with TRBD1. The germline V gene has CDR1 SEHNR and CDR2 FQNEAQ (reference sequence). There are 13 residues in the CDR3. The ends lost 6 bases at V and 5 bases at J; junction bases unmatched: 6. CDR3 bases: TGTGCCAGCAGTACGCCGACAGGGTATGGCTACACCTTC. This sequence encodes CASSTPTGYGYTF. Supplemented by reference TRBV7-9 and TRBJ1-2, the full variable domain reads DTGVSQNPRHKITKRGQNVTFRCDPISEHNRLYWYRQTLGQGPEFLTYFQNEAQLEKSRLLSDRFSAERPKGSFSTLEIQRTEQGDSAMYLCASSTPTGYGYTFGSGTRLTVV.

This clonotype showed up many times. This chain connects TRBV4-2 to TRBJ1-4; TRBD1 is a possible D gene (6 bases). The CDR3 contains 18 residues. V shed 7 bases and J shed 0 bases, with 21 bases lying between them. Germline V CDR1 and CDR2: LGHNA, YNFKEQ. The CDR3 DNA reads as TGTGCCAGCACTATATCGGGACAAGCCGCCGCAACTAATGAAAAACTGTTTTTT. This codes for CASTISGQAAATNEKLFF.

This clonotype appeared many times. V and J are TRBV5-4 and TRBJ2-2; D is unresolved. The CDR3 extends over 14 amino acids. Germline-derived CDR1 and CDR2 are SGHNT and YYREEE (reference sequence). V lost 4 bases and J 1 base, leaving 8 bases between the germline ends. CDR3 coding DNA: TGTGCCAGCAGCCCGCCCGGGAACACCGGGGAGCTGTTTTTT. It encodes CASSPPGNTGELFF.

There are a few counts of this clonotype. The gene calls are TRBV7-9 and TRBJ2-5; the match to TRBD2 covers 7 bases. CDR3 length: 15 amino acids. J gave up 2 bases and V 2 bases, and 5 bases lay outside the gene matches. Germline loops: CDR1 SEHNR, CDR2 FQNEAQ (reference sequence). As DNA, the CDR3 is TGTGCCAGCAGCTTAAGACTAGCCGGGCAAGAGACCCAGTACTTC. This translates into CASSLRLAGQETQYF. The full variable domain, its missing parts supplied by reference TRBV7-9 and TRBJ2-5, is DTGVSQNPRHKITKRGQNVTFRCDPISEHNRLYWYRQTLGQGPEFLTYFQNEAQLEKSRLLSDRFSAERPKGSFSTLEIQRTEQGDSAMYLCASSLRLAGQETQYFGPGTRLLVL.

This clonotype was observed at least ten times. This chain connects TRBV2 to TRBJ2-3, with 9 nucleotides matching TRBD2. Germline V gives CDR1 SNHLY, CDR2 FYNNEI. V shed 8 bases and J 0 bases; nucleotides not matched to a gene: 3. The CDR3 runs to 14 residues. The CDR3 nucleotides are TGTGCCAGCCAAAGCGGGGGGAGCACAGATACGCAGTATTTT. Translating gives CASQSGGSTDTQYF.

This clonotype was recorded many times. The chain is built from TRBV9 and TRBJ2-3, with D possibly matching TRBD2 (5 bases). V was shortened by 2 bases and J by 0 bases, with 7 bases between the two germline ends. The CDR3 is made up of 14 amino acids. Germline assignment: CDR1 SGDLS and CDR2 YYNGEE. Here the CDR3 reads CASSVGVSTDTQYF. As DNA, the CDR3 is TGTGCCAGCAGCGTCGGGGTAAGCACAGATACGCAGTATTTT.

In this sample, this clonotype turned up many times. V is TRBV6-2 or TRBV6-3 and J is TRBJ2-2, with unresolved D. Germline loops: CDR1 MNHEY, CDR2 SVGEGT. The CDR3 runs 13 residues. V was cut by 5 bases and J by 6 bases, with 10 bases left in between. The CDR3 loop reads CASSPTRPGELFF. The DNA of the CDR3 is TGTGCCAGCAGTCCTACACGGCCCGGGGAGCTGTTTTTT.

This clonotype occurred a few times. The chain combines TRBV3-1 with TRBJ2-1; 14 nucleotides match TRBD2. The CDR3 spans 18 residues. V gave up 10 bases and J gave up 0 bases; unmatched junction bases: 11. CDR1 and CDR2 from the germline V gene are LGHDT and YNNKEL (reference sequence). CDR3 in DNA: TGTGCCACCACACCTGGACTAGCGGGGGGCTACTCCTACAATGAGCAGTTCTTC. As protein: CATTPGLAGGYSYNEQFF.

This clonotype ranks as medium-sized. V usage is TRBV7-9 and J usage is TRBJ1-5; D is undetermined. Germline CDR1 SEHNR, CDR2 FQNEAQ (reference sequence). Trimming removed 3 bases from V and 3 bases from J, with 12 bases in between. CDR3 length: 15 residues. The CDR3 is CASSFGPPDNQPQHF. The CDR3 DNA sequence: TGTGCCAGCAGCTTTGGACCGCCGGACAATCAGCCCCAGCATTTT. The whole variable domain, remainder taken from reference TRBV7-9 and TRBJ1-5, is DTGVSQNPRHKITKRGQNVTFRCDPISEHNRLYWYRQTLGQGPEFLTYFQNEAQLEKSRLLSDRFSAERPKGSFSTLEIQRTEQGDSAMYLCASSFGPPDNQPQHFGDGTRLSIL.

This chain joins TRBV12-3 or TRBV12-4 and TRBJ1-2, with 10 bases fitting TRBD1. The CDR3 loop spans 13 amino acids. J lost 4 bases, V lost 6 bases, and 2 bases had no gene match. The DNA of the CDR3 is TGTGCCAGCAGCCGGGACAGGGGCTATGGCTACACCTTC. Its protein product is CASSRDRGYGYTF.

Comment on this clonotype: This sequence may be a read error, since a much larger clone differs from it by one base. The chain joins TRBV12-3 or TRBV12-4 to TRBJ2-7, with 9 bases identical to TRBD2. The CDR3 is made up of 14 amino acids. The CDR3 bases are TGTACCAGCAGTCTTAGCGGGAGCCCCTACGAGCAGTACTTC. Translated, it gives CTSSLSGSPYEQYF.

This clonotype was observed at least ten times. V usage is TRBV4-3 and J usage is TRBJ2-7; D is unclear. The CDR3 is 15 residues long. The germline CDR1 and CDR2 sequences are LGHNA and YSLEER. Trimming cost V 0 bases and J 5 bases, with 14 bases left between them. Written as DNA, the CDR3 is TGCGCCAGCAGCCAAGAGAAGTCTAGTTTGGACGAGCAGTACTTC. Amino acids: CASSQEKSSLDEQYF.

This clonotype came up a few times. The rearrangement uses TRBV7-2 and TRBJ2-3; 11 positions match TRBD2. CDR1 SGHTA and CDR2 FQGNSA come from the germline V gene. The ends lost 2 bases at V and 0 bases at J; junction bases unmatched: 4. The CDR3 loop spans 17 amino acids. Here the CDR3 reads CASSLKLAGGSTDTQYF. For the CDR3, the DNA is TGTGCCAGCAGCTTAAAGCTAGCGGGGGGTAGCACAGATACGCAGTATTTT.

This clonotype has at least ten counts. This chain links TRBV20-1 with TRBJ2-2; D remains unclear. The CDR3 runs 13 residues. The germline V gene has CDR1 DFQATT and CDR2 SNEGSKA (reference sequence). Trimming removed 0 bases from V and 2 bases from J, with 4 bases in between. The CDR3 loop reads CSARDPNTGELFF. CDR3 in DNA: TGCAGTGCTAGAGACCCAAACACCGGGGAGCTGTTTTTT.

This clonotype came up many times. The rearrangement joins TRBV28 to TRBJ1-5; D is perhaps TRBD1 (6 bases). Between the trimmed V and J ends, which lost 5 bases and 0 bases, there was a span of 14 bases. This CDR3 region has 16 residues. Germline CDR1 and CDR2: MDHEN and SYDVKM. The CDR3 reads CASSGIRGTSNQPQHF. DNA for the CDR3: TGTGCCAGCAGTGGTATCAGGGGTACTAGCAATCAGCCCCAGCATTTT.

This clonotype was seen ten or more times. The chain has TRBV20-1 and TRBJ1-1, with unresolved D. Germline V lookup: CDR1 DFQATT, CDR2 SNEGSKA (reference sequence). This CDR3 is built from 12 residues. V lost 6 bases, J lost 1 base, and 9 bases lay in between. As DNA, the CDR3 is TGCAGTGCCATCCCAGGGAACACTGAAGCTTTCTTT. Its translation is CSAIPGNTEAFF.

The CDR3 nucleotides are TGTGCCAGCAGCCCCGGGACTCCCAATGAGCAGTTCTTC. This gives the protein CASSPGTPNEQFF. The rearrangement joins TRBV7-3 to TRBJ2-1; tentatively, D is TRBD2 (6 bases). Deletions cut 5 bases from V and 6 bases from J, with 11 bases between. The CDR3 consists of 13 residues. The germline gives CDR1 SGHTA, CDR2 FQGTGA.

The J gene is TRBJ2-3, the V gene TRBV7-2; TRBD1 is a possible D gene (5 bases). The CDR3 consists of 16 residues. V lost 5 bases, J lost 0 bases, and 15 bases lay in between. Germline CDR1 SGHTA, CDR2 FQGNSA. As DNA, the CDR3 is TGTGCCAGCAGCCCAGGGCTCCCGAGAAGCACAGATACGCAGTATTTT. Amino acids: CASSPGLPRSTDTQYF.

This clonotype was observed many times. The chain joins TRBV5-6 to TRBJ2-7; 8 bases align to TRBD2. Germline V CDR1 and CDR2: SGHDT, YYEEEE. There are 14 residues in the CDR3. With V trimmed by 0 bases and J by 2 bases, 1 base remained unmatched. The CDR3 coding sequence is TGTGCCAGCAGCTTGGTCGGGAGGGCCTACGAGCAGTACTTC. It codes for CASSLVGRAYEQYF.

This rearrangement joins TRBV20-1 to TRBJ2-1; D is unclear. Trimming removed 3 bases from V and 6 bases from J, with 6 bases in between. The germline V gene encodes CDR1 DFQATT and CDR2 SNEGSKA (reference sequence). The CDR3 runs 11 residues. The CDR3 sequence: CSASVGNEQFF. CDR3 nucleotides: TGCAGTGCTAGCGTAGGCAATGAGCAGTTCTTC.

This clonotype has more than one count but fewer than ten. This chain connects TRBV7-2 to TRBJ1-3, with a weak D call TRBD1 (5 bases). The CDR3 length is 16 residues. Looked up from germline, CDR1 is SGHTA and CDR2 is FQGNSA. The V end lost 2 bases, the J end lost 0 bases, and 11 bases lay between the germline ends. Written as DNA, the CDR3 is TGTGCCAGCAGCTTACACCCGGGGGTCTCTGGAAACACCATATATTTT. Translation gives CASSLHPGVSGNTIYF.

This clonotype was counted ten times or more. This chain joins TRBV5-8 and TRBJ2-7, with 12 bases fitting TRBD1. This CDR3 is built from 15 residues. The J segment lost 6 bases and the V segment lost 2 bases, leaving 6 bases of the junction unmatched. The germline gives CDR1 SGHTS, CDR2 YDEGEE. CDR3 DNA sequence: TGTGCCAGCAGCTTTTCCGGGACAGGGGGCGTCGAGCAGTACTTC. Protein: CASSFSGTGGVEQYF.

This clonotype has more than one count but fewer than ten. This rearrangement joins TRBV6-6 to TRBJ1-4; D may be TRBD1 (5 bases). There are 14 residues in the CDR3. Trimming removed 4 bases at V and 4 bases at J, with 10 bases between. Germline loops: CDR1 MNHNY, CDR2 SVGAGI (reference sequence). The CDR3 sequence is CASSWGDRNEKLFF. The CDR3 DNA reads TGTGCCAGCAGTTGGGGCGACCGTAATGAAAAACTGTTTTTT.

This clonotype was counted ten times or more. The chain has TRBV7-3 and TRBJ2-2; perhaps TRBD1 as D (5 bases). This CDR3 region has 14 residues. The V and J ends lost 5 bases and 7 bases respectively, with 14 bases between them. Germline V gene data show CDR1 as SGHTA and CDR2 as FQGTGA. For the CDR3, the DNA is TGTGCCAGCAGCCTAAAGTCGACAGACGGGGAGCTGTTTTTT. This sequence encodes CASSLKSTDGELFF.